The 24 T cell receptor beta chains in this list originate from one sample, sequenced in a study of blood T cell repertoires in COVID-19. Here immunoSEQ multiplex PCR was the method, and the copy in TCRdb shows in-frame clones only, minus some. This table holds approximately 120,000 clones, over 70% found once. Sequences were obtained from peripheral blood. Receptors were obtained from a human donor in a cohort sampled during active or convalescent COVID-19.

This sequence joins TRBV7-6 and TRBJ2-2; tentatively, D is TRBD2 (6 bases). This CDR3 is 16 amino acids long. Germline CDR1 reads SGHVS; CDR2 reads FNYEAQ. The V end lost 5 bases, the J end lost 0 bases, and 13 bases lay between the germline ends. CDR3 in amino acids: CASSPRGLPNTGELFF. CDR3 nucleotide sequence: TGTGCCAGCAGCCCCCGGGGGTTACCGAACACCGGGGAGCTGTTTTTT. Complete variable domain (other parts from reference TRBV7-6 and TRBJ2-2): GAGVSQSPRYKVTKRGQDVALRCDPISGHVSLYWYRQALGQGPEFLTYFNYEAQQDKSGLPNDRFSAERPEGSISTLTIQRTEQRDSAMYRCASSPRGLPNTGELFFGEGSRLTVL.

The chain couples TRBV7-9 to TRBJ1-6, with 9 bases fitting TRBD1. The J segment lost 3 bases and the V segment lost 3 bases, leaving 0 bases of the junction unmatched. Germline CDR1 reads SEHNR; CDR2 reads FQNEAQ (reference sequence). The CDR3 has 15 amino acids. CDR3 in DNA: TGTGCCAGCAGCTTGACAGGGGGCTATAATTCACCCCTCCACTTT. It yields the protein CASSLTGGYNSPLHF.

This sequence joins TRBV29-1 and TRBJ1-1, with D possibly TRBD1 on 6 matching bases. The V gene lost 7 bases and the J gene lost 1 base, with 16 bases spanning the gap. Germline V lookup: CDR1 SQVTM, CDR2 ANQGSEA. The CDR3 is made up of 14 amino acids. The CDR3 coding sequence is TGCAGCGGAGCCCACGCAGGGGCGAACACTGAAGCTTTCTTT. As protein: CSGAHAGANTEAFF. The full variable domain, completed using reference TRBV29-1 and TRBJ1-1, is SAVISQKPSRDICQRGTSLTIQCQVDSQVTMMFWYRQQPGQSLTLIATANQGSEATYESGFVIDKFPISRPNLTFSTLTVSNMSPEDSSIYLCSGAHAGANTEAFFGQGTRLTVV.

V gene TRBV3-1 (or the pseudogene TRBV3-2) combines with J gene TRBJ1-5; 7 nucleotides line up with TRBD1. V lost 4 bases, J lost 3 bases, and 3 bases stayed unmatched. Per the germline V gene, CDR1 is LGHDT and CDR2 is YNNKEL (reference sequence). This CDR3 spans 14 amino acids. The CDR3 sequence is CASSPDRVNQPQHF. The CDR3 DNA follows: TGTGCCAGCAGCCCTGACAGGGTCAATCAGCCCCAGCATTTT.

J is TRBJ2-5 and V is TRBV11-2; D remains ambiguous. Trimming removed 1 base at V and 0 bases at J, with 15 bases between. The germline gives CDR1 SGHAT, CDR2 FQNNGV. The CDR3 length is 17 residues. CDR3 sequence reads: CASSLGHGGAYQETQYF. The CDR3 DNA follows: TGTGCCAGCAGCTTAGGTCACGGCGGAGCTTACCAAGAGACCCAGTACTTC.

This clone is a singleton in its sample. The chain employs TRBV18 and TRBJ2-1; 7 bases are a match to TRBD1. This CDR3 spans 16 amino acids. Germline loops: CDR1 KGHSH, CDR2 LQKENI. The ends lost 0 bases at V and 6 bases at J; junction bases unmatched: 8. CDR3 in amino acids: CASSPPKGATGNEQFF. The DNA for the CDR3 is TGTGCCAGCTCACCACCGAAGGGGGCGACTGGCAATGAGCAGTTCTTC.

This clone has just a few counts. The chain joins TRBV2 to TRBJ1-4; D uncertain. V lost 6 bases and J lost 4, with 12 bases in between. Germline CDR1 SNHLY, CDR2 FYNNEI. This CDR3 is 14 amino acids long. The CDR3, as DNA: TGTGCCAGCAGGGACCCGGGAGGTAATGAAAAACTGTTTTTT. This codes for CASRDPGGNEKLFF.

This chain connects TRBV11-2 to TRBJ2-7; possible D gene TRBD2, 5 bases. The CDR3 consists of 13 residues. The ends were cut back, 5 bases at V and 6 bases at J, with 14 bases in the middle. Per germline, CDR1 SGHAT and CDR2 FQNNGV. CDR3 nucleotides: TGTGCCAGCAGCCCAGTCTCCGAGGGCGAGCAGTACTTC. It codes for CASSPVSEGEQYF.

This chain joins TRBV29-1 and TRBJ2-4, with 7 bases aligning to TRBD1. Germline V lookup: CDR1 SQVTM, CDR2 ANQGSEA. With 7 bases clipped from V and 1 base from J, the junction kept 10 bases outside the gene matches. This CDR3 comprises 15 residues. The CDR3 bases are TGCAGCGCCGGGGACAGTTCCGCGGCCAAAAACATTCAGTACTTC. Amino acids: CSAGDSSAAKNIQYF.

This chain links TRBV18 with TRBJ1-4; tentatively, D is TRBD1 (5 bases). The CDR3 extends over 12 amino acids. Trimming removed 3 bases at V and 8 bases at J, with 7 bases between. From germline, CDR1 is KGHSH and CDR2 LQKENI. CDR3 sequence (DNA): TGTGCCAGCTCACCGGGGCCCGAAAAACTGTTTTTT. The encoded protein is CASSPGPEKLFF.

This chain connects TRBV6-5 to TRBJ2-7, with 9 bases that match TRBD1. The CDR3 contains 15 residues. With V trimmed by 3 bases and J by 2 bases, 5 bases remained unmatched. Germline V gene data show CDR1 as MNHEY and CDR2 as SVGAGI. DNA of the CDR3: TGTGCCAGCAGTTATGCGGGGACAGGGACCTACGAGCAGTACTTC. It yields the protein CASSYAGTGTYEQYF.

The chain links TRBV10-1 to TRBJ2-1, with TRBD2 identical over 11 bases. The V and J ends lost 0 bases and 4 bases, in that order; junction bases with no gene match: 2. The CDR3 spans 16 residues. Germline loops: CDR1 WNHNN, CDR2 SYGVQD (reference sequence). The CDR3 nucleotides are TGCGCCAGCAGTGAGTCGTTAGCGGGGGGGTACAATGAGCAGTTCTTC. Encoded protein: CASSESLAGGYNEQFF.

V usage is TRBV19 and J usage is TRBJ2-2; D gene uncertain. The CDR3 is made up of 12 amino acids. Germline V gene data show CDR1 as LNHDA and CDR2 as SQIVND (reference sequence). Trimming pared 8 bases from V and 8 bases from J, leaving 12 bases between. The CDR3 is CASCGAPGELFF. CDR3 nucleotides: TGTGCCAGTTGTGGAGCGCCTGGGGAGCTGTTTTTT.

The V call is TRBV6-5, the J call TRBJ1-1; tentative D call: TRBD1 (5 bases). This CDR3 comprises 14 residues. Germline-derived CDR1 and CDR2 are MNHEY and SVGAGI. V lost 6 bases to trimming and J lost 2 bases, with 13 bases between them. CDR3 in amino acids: CASSRGETNTEAFF. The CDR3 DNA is TGTGCCAGCAGCCGGGGGGAAACCAACACTGAAGCTTTCTTT.

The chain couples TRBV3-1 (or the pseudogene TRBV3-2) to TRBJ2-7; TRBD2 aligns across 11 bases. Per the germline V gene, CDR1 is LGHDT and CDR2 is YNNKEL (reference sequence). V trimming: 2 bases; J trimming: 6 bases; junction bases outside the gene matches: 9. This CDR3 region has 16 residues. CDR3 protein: CASSQSPSGRQGEQYF. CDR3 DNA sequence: TGTGCCAGCAGCCAATCACCTAGCGGGAGGCAGGGCGAGCAGTACTTC.

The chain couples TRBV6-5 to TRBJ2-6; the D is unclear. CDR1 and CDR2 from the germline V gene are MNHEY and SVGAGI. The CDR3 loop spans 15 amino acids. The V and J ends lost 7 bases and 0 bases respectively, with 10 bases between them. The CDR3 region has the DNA TGTGCCAGCATCGGTCTGTACTCTGGGGCCAACGTCCTGACTTTC. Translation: CASIGLYSGANVLTF.

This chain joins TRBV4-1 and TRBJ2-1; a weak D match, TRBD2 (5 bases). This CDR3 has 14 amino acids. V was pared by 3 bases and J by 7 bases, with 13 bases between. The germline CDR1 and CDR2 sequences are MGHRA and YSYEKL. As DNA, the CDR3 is TGCGCCAGCAGCCAGGGAGCCGCCTTGAATGAGCAGTTCTTC. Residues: CASSQGAALNEQFF.

CDR3: CASSQELTTGQPQHF. As DNA, the CDR3 is TGCGCCAGCAGCCAAGAGCTCACCACAGGACAGCCCCAGCATTTT. The rearrangement links TRBV4-3 to TRBJ1-5; D possibly corresponds to TRBD1 (5 bases). V was clipped by 0 bases and J by 7 bases, with 13 bases between them. This CDR3 region has 15 residues. Germline V gene data show CDR1 as LGHNA and CDR2 as YSLEER.

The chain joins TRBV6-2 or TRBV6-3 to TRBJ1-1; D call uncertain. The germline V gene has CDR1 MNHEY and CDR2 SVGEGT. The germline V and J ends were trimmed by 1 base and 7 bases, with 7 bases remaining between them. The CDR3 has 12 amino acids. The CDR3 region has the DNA TGTGCCAGCAGTTACTTCGGGGTTGAAGCTTTCTTT. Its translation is CASSYFGVEAFF.

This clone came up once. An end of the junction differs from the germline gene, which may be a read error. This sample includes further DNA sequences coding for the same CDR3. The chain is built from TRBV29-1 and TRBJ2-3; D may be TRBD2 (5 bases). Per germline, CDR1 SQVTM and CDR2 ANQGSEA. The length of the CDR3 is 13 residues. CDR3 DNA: TGCAGTGTTGGGAGCGAGAGCACAGATACGCAGTATTTT. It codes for CSVGSESTDTQYF.

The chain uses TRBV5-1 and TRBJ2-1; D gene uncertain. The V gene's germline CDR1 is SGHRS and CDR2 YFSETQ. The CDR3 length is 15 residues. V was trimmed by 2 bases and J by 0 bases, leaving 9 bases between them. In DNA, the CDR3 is TGCGCCAGCAGCTTCGTCCCTAGCTCCTACAATGAGCAGTTCTTC. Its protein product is CASSFVPSSYNEQFF.

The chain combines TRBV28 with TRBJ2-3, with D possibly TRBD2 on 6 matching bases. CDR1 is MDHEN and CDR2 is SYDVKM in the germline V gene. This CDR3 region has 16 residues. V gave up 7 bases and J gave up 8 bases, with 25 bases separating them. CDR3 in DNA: TGTGCCAGCAAGGTGGCAGGACTACGGCGGGCAGCTACGCAGTATTTT. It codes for CASKVAGLRRAATQYF.

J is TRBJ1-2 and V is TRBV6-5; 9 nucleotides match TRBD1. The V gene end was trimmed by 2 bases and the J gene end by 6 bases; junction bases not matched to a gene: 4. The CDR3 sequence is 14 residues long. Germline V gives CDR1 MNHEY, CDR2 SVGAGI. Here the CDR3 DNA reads TGTGCCAGCAGTTACGACGGACAGGGGCATGGCTACACCTTC. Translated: CASSYDGQGHGYTF.

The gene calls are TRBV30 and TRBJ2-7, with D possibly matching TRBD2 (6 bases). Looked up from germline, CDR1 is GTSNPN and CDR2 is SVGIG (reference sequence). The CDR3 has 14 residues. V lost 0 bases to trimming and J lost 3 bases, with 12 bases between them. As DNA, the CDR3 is TGTGCCTGGAGTGTACGTGGGGAGGTCTACGAGCAGTACTTC. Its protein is CAWSVRGEVYEQYF.